This TCR beta chain derives from a study of control samples from healthy donors and cancer patients. This clone has more than one count but fewer than ten. The CDR3 has 13 amino acids. The V gene end was trimmed by 4 bases and the J gene end by 8 bases; junction bases not matched to a gene: 4. Germline assignment: CDR1 WSHSY and CDR2 SAAADI. Method: immunoSEQ multiplex PCR; TCRdb's copy keeps in-frame clones and lacks some. The repertoire holds tens of thousands of clones, with 85% to 90% as singletons. This chain uses TRBV10-2 with TRBJ2-2; TRBD1 matches at 7 bases. The origin of this receptor is a woman aged 60-75 years in good health. Sequencing used blood. CDR3 region: CASSGQGSGELFF. As DNA, the CDR3 is TGCGCCAGCAGTGGACAGGGATCGGGGGAGCTGTTTTTT.